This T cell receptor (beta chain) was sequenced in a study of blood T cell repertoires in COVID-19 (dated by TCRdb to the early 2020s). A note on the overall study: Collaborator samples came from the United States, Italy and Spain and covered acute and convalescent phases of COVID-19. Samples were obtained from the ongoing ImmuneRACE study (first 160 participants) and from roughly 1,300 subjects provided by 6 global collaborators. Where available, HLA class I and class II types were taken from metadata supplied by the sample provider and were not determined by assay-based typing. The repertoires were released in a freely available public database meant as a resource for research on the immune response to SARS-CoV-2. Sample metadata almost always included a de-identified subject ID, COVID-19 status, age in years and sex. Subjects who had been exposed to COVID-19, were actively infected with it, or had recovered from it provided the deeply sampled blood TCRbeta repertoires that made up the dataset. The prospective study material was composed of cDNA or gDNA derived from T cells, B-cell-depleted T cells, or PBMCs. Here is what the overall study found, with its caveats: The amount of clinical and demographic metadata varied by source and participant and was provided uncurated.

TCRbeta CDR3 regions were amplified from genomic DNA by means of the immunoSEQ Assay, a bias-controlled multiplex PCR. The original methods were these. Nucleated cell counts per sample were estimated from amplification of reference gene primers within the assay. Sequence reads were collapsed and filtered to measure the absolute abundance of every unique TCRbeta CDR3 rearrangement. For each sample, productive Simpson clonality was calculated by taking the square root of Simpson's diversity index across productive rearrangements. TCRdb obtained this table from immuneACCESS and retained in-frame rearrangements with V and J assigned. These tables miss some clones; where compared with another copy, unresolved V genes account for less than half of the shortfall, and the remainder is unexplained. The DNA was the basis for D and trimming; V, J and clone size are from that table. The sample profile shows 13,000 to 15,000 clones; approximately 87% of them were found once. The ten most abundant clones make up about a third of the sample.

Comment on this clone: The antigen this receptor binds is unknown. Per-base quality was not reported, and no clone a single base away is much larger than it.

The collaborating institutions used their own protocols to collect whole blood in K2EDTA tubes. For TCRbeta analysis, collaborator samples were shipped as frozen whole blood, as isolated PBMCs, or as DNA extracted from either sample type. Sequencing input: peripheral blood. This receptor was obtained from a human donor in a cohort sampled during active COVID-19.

The DNA reads as follows: TGTGCCAGCAGTTGGGGGACTAGCGGGGACTACGAGCAGTACTTC. Protein translation: CASSWGTSGDYEQYF. The V gene is TRBV6-5 and the J gene is TRBJ2-7, with 13 junctional bases fitting TRBD2. The CDR3 runs 15 amino acids, cysteine and phenylalanine included. CDR3 DNA is the only sequence kept; it has 45 bases, read in frame from the first base. V and J are trimmed by 4 bases and 3 bases, and the gene matches miss 3 bases of the junction. Per the germline V gene, MNHEY is the CDR1 and SVGAGI is the CDR2.